This T cell receptor (beta chain) is drawn from a study of human T cells and chemical hapten exposure (dated by TCRdb to the early 2020s). Looking at the study overall: For sensitization, 2% DPC in acetone was applied to a 2 cm by 2 cm area of upper inner arm skin. Throughout the study period of roughly 24 weeks, patients also received therapeutic DPC doses to the scalp every week. Patch testing was performed on the upper back with Finn chambers containing 0.01% DPC, and the patch tests were scored after 6 days according to International Contact Dermatitis Research Group standards. Alopecia areata with under or over 50% scalp involvement, alopecia totalis and alopecia universalis were represented in the patient cohort, which was mostly female. Libraries were combined into a pool for sequencing, and differences in TCR yield between samples came mainly from small differences in library volumes within the pool. This study followed changes in the peripheral blood TCR repertoire in vivo during primary and secondary sensitization of alopecia patients to the hapten diphenylcyclopropenone (DPC). Patient blood was sampled pre-sensitization (week 0) and at 2, 6 and about 24 weeks after DPC sensitization. Some 29 alopecia patients provided blood for TCR sequencing at one to four time points (pre-sensitization, 2, 6 and 24 weeks). Study-level results and caveats: Expanded TCRs formed significantly more large CDR3 similarity clusters than pre-sensitization or healthy control sets, consistent with antigen-driven responses. After repeated subsampling, changes were observed in the strength of the expansion versus patch-test correlation and in the threshold at which the correlation became significant. Patch test score was positively correlated with the number of PT1 expanded TCRs, with significance at thresholds 8, 16 and 32 but not at 4. Because every patient had alopecia, a presumed autoimmune disease, the patients' immune response might differ from that of healthy individuals. DPC sensitization did not change the number of TCRs with a frequency above 1 in 1000, and there was no evidence of changes in global repertoire structure.

Turning to this clonotype: No cognate antigen has been identified for it. No much larger clonotype is one base removed from it; base qualities were not supplied.

The library was obtained by RACE. The data were produced on a NextSeq 500. During library preparation, unique molecular identifiers were attached to individual cDNA molecules so that TCRs could be counted quantitatively and reproducibly. Each blood RNA sample was used to sequence both TCR alpha and TCR beta chains. The paper's data handling went like this. Samples had a median of roughly 91,000 TCRs, with a range from roughly 23,224 to 700,000. The Decombinator software suite was used to annotate V, J and CDR3 in the TCR reads. To make PS versus PT1 abundance plots, every sample was subsampled to the same number of TCRs (28,000). Expanded TCRs were defined as absent before sensitization and observed at least eight times at the 2-week time point. TCRdb trimmed the raw reads at Q25, called clones with MiXCR and kept productive beta chains. Duplicate CDR3 protein sequences are folded into a single record with the most common DNA and genes. The V and J calls reflect TCRdb's pipeline rather than the authors' work. The sample has a few hundred thousand distinct CDR3 sequences on record, around 9.3% of them singletons. Around 2.5% of the sample comes from the top ten.

What the time point label conveys for this sample: pre-sensitization, week 0. The treatment or condition tag for this specimen amounts to: therapeutic diphenylcyclopropenone sensitization with weekly scalp DPC. At each patch-test visit, blood was drawn before the patch test was applied. Patients were considered eligible if aged 18 to 70, diagnosed with alopecia and deemed suitable for DPC therapy, and patients were excluded if pregnant. Unfractionated whole blood was collected in Tempus Blood RNA tubes, and total RNA was extracted from that blood. The germline V gene sets CDR1 to MDHEN and CDR2 to SYDVKM. The CDR3 goes from the cysteine to the phenylalanine over 14 residues. Only CDR3 DNA remains: 42 bases, in frame from the first base. The V end loses 7 bases and the J end loses 0 bases, and a stretch of 11 bases separates them.

The specimen comprised whole blood, sampled in connection with sensitization to the hapten diphenylcyclopropenone (DPC). This TCR was recovered from a woman aged 40 to 50 with alopecia areata. Some clones in this sample may be carry-over from other donors' samples. The chain couples TRBV28 to TRBJ2-3; there is no confident call for the D gene. Read as DNA, the sequence is TGTGCCAGCATCAGCCCGGCTAGCACAGATACGCAGTATTTT. The encoded protein is CASISPASTDTQYF.